Below are 2 T cell receptor beta chains sequenced from a single sample in a study of T cells expressing NK-cell markers. TCRdb reprocessed the 5' RACE reads and reports one entry per CDR3 protein, with no DNA. The specimen's table records about 460,000 distinct CDR3 sequences. The sequenced sample consisted of blood T cells: a sorted CD56 or NKG2C T cell subset, CD4+ or CD8+ T cells, or bulk PBMC T cells (not recorded which). These receptors were taken from a woman aged 45 to 65 in good health.

This chain uses TRBV7-3 with TRBJ2-1. This CDR3 is built from 15 residues. CDR1 is SGHTA and CDR2 is FQGTGA in the germline V gene. Here the CDR3 reads CASSLTVSSYNEQFF.

The chain couples TRBV24-1 to TRBJ2-2. The V gene's germline CDR1 is KGHDR and CDR2 SFDVKD. The CDR3 runs 14 residues. CDR3 region: CATSGPANTGELFF.